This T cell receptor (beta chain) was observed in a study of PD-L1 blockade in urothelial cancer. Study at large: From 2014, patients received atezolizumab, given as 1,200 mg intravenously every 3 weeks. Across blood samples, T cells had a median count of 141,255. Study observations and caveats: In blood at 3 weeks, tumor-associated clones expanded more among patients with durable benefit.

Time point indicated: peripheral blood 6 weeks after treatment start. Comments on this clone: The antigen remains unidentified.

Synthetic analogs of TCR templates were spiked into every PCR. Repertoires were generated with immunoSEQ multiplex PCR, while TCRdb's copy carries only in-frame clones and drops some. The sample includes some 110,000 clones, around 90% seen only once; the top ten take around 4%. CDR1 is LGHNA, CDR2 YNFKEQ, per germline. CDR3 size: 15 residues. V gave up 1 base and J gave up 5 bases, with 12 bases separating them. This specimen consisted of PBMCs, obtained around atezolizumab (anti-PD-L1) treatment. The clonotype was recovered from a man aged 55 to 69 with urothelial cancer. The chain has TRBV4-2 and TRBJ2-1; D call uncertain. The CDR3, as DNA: TGTGCCAGCAGCCAAGTTGGTAGTACTAACAATGAGCAGTTCTTC. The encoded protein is CASSQVGSTNNEQFF.